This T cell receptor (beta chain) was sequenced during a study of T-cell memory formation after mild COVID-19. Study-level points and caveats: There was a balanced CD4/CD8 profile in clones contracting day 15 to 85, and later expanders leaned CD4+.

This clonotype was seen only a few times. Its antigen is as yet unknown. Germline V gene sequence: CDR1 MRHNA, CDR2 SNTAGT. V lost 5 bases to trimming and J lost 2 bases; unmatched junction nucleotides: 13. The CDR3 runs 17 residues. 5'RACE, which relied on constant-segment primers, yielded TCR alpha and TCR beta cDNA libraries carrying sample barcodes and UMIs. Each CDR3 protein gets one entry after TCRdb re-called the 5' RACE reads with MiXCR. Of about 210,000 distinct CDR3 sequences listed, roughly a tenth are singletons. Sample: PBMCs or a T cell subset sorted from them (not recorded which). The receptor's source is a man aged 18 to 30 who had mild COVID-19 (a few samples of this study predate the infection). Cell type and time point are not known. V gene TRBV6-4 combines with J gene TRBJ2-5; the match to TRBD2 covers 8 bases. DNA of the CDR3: TGTGCCAGCAGTACGGGGGGGGCAGGGTTTGGGCAAGAGACCCAGTACTTC. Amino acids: CASSTGGAGFGQETQYF.